This passage covers 26 T cell receptor beta chains from one sample sequenced in a study of OX40 agonist ivuxolimab in advanced cancers. The repertoire was sequenced with immunoSEQ multiplex PCR; TCRdb's copy has only in-frame clones and lacks some. The sample lists 100,000 or so clones; roughly nine tenths were seen once. This specimen consisted of CD4+ or CD8+ T cells sorted from blood, obtained in a trial of the OX40 agonist ivuxolimab. The source is an adult with an advanced solid tumor such as melanoma, head and neck, liver or kidney cancer.

The V gene is TRBV10-2, the J gene TRBJ2-3; D gene uncertain. Germline V lookup: CDR1 WSHSY, CDR2 SAAADI. Trimming removed 2 bases from V and 2 bases from J, with 5 bases in between. The length of the CDR3 is 13 residues. Written as DNA, the CDR3 is TGCGCCAGCAGTGAGCCGTACACAGATACGCAGTATTTT. It specifies CASSEPYTDTQYF.

The V gene is TRBV7-9, the J gene TRBJ1-3, with 7 bases fitting TRBD1. After removal of 2 bases from V and 0 bases from J, the junction contained 4 bases not matched to a gene. The germline V gene has CDR1 SEHNR and CDR2 FQNEAQ (reference sequence). This CDR3 has 16 residues. The CDR3 here is CASSLQGGFSGNTIYF. CDR3 nucleotide sequence: TGTGCCAGCAGCTTACAGGGGGGGTTCTCTGGAAACACCATATATTTT.

The rearrangement links TRBV19 to TRBJ1-2; 8 bases align to TRBD1. The germline CDR1 and CDR2 sequences are LNHDA and SQIVND (reference sequence). The CDR3 loop spans 14 amino acids. V shed 6 bases and J 4 bases; nucleotides not matched to a gene: 7. DNA for the CDR3: TGTGCCAGTAGCCCCGGGACAGGCTCCTATGGCTACACCTTC. It yields the protein CASSPGTGSYGYTF.

The J gene is TRBJ1-2, the V gene TRBV19, with D unclear. Per germline, CDR1 LNHDA and CDR2 SQIVND (reference sequence). Trimming pared 4 bases from V and 0 bases from J, leaving 12 bases between. This CDR3 region has 15 residues. CDR3 coding DNA: TGTGCCAGTAGTACGGTCCGACAAGCTAACTATGGCTACACCTTC. Its translation is CASSTVRQANYGYTF.

The rearrangement joins TRBV6-5 to TRBJ2-1; 10 nucleotides agree with TRBD2. Germline CDR1 is MNHEY and CDR2 is SVGAGI. The junction had 4 bases not matched to a gene; V was cut back by 8 bases and J by 0 bases. The CDR3 runs to 15 residues. CDR3 nucleotides: TGTGCCAGCGGGACTAGCGAGAGCTCCTACAATGAGCAGTTCTTC. Its translation is CASGTSESSYNEQFF.

The table lists this clone with a count of one. V is TRBV5-1 and J is TRBJ1-1; TRBD1 matches at 8 bases. The CDR3 contains 17 residues. The germline V gene has CDR1 SGHRS and CDR2 YFSETQ. With V trimmed by 0 bases and J by 0 bases, 7 bases remained unmatched. DNA of the CDR3: TGCGCCAGCAGCTTGGGAACAGGGGGGACCATGAACACTGAAGCTTTCTTT. Its protein product is CASSLGTGGTMNTEAFF. The whole variable domain, remainder taken from reference TRBV5-1 and TRBJ1-1, is KAGVTQTPRYLIKTRGQQVTLSCSPISGHRSVSWYQQTPGQGLQFLFEYFSETQRNKGNFPGRFSGRQFSNSRSEMNVSTLELGDSALYLCASSLGTGGTMNTEAFFGQGTRLTVV.

This clone showed up just once. The CDR3 region is CASSQDGGYSYNSPLHF. CDR3 DNA: TGTGCCAGCAGCCAAGACGGCGGATACTCCTATAATTCACCCCTCCACTTT. The chain has TRBV4-2 and TRBJ1-6; D uncertain. The V and J ends lost 0 bases and 0 bases respectively, with 9 bases between them. Germline V gives CDR1 LGHNA, CDR2 YNFKEQ. CDR3 size: 17 residues.

This clone is a singleton in its sample. J is TRBJ2-7 and V is TRBV4-2; 11 nucleotides line up with TRBD2. The germline gives CDR1 LGHNA, CDR2 YNFKEQ. There are 14 residues in the CDR3. After removal of 4 bases from V and 3 bases from J, the junction contained 2 bases not matched to a gene. The CDR3 sequence is CASSLTSGNYEQYF. DNA for the CDR3: TGTGCCAGCAGCCTGACTAGCGGGAACTACGAGCAGTACTTC.

The chain recombines TRBV18 with TRBJ2-3; 8 bases are a match to TRBD2. CDR3 length: 14 residues. Germline lookup yields CDR1 KGHSH and CDR2 LQKENI. The junction had 6 bases not matched to a gene; V was cut back by 6 bases and J by 4 bases. This chain's CDR3 is CASSLTSAADTQYF. For the CDR3, the DNA is TGTGCCAGCTCCTTGACTAGCGCCGCAGATACGCAGTATTTT. The variable domain in full, with the rest retrieved from reference TRBV18 and TRBJ2-3, is NAGVMQNPRHLVRRRGQEARLRCSPMKGHSHVYWYRQLPEEGLKFMVYLQKENIIDESGMPKERFSAEFPKEGPSILRIQQVVRGDSAAYFCASSLTSAADTQYFGPGTRLTVL.

This clone occurred a few times. The J gene is TRBJ1-3, the V gene TRBV19; D not certain. From germline, CDR1 is LNHDA and CDR2 SQIVND (reference sequence). The CDR3 is 14 amino acids. Trimming took 6 bases from V and 8 from J, leaving 17 bases between them. In DNA form, the CDR3 reads TGTGCCAGTAGCCGGGCCCTCATCTCCGACACCATATATTTT. This encodes CASSRALISDTIYF.

The V and J genes are TRBV6-4 and TRBJ1-1; no definite D call. V lost 5 bases, J lost 1 base, and 8 bases lay in between. CDR3 size: 13 residues. CDR1 is MRHNA and CDR2 is SNTAGT in the germline V gene. The CDR3 spells CASSLTANTEAFF. CDR3 DNA sequence: TGTGCCAGCAGTCTCACAGCGAACACTGAAGCTTTCTTT.

This chain links TRBV4-3 with TRBJ2-5; no clear D. The germline gives CDR1 LGHNA, CDR2 YSLEER. The CDR3 spans 14 residues. Between the trimmed V and J ends, which lost 0 bases and 0 bases, there was a span of 5 bases. The CDR3 nucleotides are TGCGCCAGCAGCCAAGACCTGTACCAAGAGACCCAGTACTTC. Translating gives CASSQDLYQETQYF.

This clone has a handful of counts. The chain uses TRBV7-3 and TRBJ1-1; TRBD1 matches 7 bases. Unmatched junction bases numbered 8, after V lost 5 bases and J lost 2 bases. CDR1 is SGHTA, CDR2 FQGTGA, per germline. CDR3 size: 15 residues. The CDR3 spells CASSPQGGGNTEAFF. Written as DNA, the CDR3 is TGTGCCAGCAGCCCCCAGGGGGGGGGAAACACTGAAGCTTTCTTT.

The V and J genes are TRBV30 and TRBJ2-3; 10 bases match TRBD2. V lost 7 bases and J lost 1; bases outside the gene matches: 5. The CDR3 loop spans 14 amino acids. Germline V gene data show CDR1 as GTSNPN and CDR2 as SVGIG (reference sequence). The CDR3 here is CASSGTSGTDTQYF. The CDR3 DNA reads TGTGCCTCCTCGGGGACTAGCGGCACAGATACGCAGTATTTT.

The J gene is TRBJ2-1, the V gene TRBV30; 9 nucleotides match TRBD1. With V trimmed by 1 base and J by 6 bases, 13 bases remained unmatched. This CDR3 is 17 amino acids long. In germline, CDR1 is GTSNPN, CDR2 SVGIG (reference sequence). The CDR3 DNA sequence: TGTGCCTGGAGTGACCCCTACAGGGGGCTATACGGCAATGAGCAGTTCTTC. Amino acids: CAWSDPYRGLYGNEQFF.

This sequence joins TRBV19 and TRBJ1-2, with D maybe TRBD1 (5 bases). This CDR3 is built from 14 residues. Per germline, CDR1 LNHDA and CDR2 SQIVND (reference sequence). Trimming stripped 7 bases from V and 0 bases from J, with 12 bases between. The DNA for the CDR3 is TGTGCCAGTACCATGCGGGGGGCTAACTATGGCTACACCTTC. Its protein is CASTMRGANYGYTF. Filled out from reference TRBV19 and TRBJ1-2, the complete variable domain reads DGGITQSPKYLFRKEGQNVTLSCEQNLNHDAMYWYRQDPGQGLRLIYYSQIVNDFQKGDIAEGYSVSREKKESFPLTVTSAQKNPTAFYLCASTMRGANYGYTFGSGTRLTVV.

The CDR3 spells CASSPPGLAGFSGANVLTF. The CDR3 bases are TGTGCCAGCTCACCACCGGGACTAGCGGGGTTCTCTGGGGCCAACGTCCTGACTTTC. J is TRBJ2-6 and V is TRBV18, with TRBD2 identical over 13 bases. Per the germline V gene, CDR1 is KGHSH and CDR2 is LQKENI. CDR3 length equals 19 residues. V shed 0 bases and J 0 bases; nucleotides not matched to a gene: 2.

The gene calls are TRBV5-1 and TRBJ2-1, with 7 bases that match TRBD2. Germline V gene data show CDR1 as SGHRS and CDR2 as YFSETQ. CDR3 length: 15 residues. V was clipped by 3 bases and J by 6 bases; unmatched bases: 9. The CDR3 nucleotides read TGCGCCAGCAGCTATCCCCAGGGAGGGATCAATGAGCAGTTCTTC. It codes for CASSYPQGGINEQFF.

CDR3 region: CASSQGWESSYEQYF. The CDR3, as DNA: TGCGCCAGCAGCCAAGGATGGGAGAGCTCCTACGAGCAGTACTTC. The chain carries TRBV4-1 and TRBJ2-7; maybe TRBD2 (5 bases). This CDR3 contains 15 residues. Trimming cost V 1 base and J 0 bases, with 10 bases left between them. Per the germline V gene, CDR1 is MGHRA and CDR2 is YSYEKL.

This chain links TRBV30 with TRBJ1-5, with a tentative D call TRBD1 (6 bases). Germline CDR1 and CDR2: GTSNPN and SVGIG (reference sequence). V was clipped by 1 base and J by 1 base, with 14 bases between them. This CDR3 has 16 residues. CDR3 sequence (DNA): TGTGCCTGGAGTGGCCAGAGGGGGGAAAGCAATCAGCCCCAGCATTTT. Its protein is CAWSGQRGESNQPQHF. The variable domain in full, with the rest retrieved from reference TRBV30 and TRBJ1-5, is SQTIHQWPATLVQPVGSPLSLECTVEGTSNPNLYWYRQAAGRGLQLLFYSVGIGQISSEVPQNLSASRPQDRQFILSSKKLLLSDSGFYLCAWSGQRGESNQPQHFGDGTRLSIL.

This rearrangement joins TRBV28 to TRBJ1-3; D perhaps matches TRBD1 (5 bases). Germline CDR1 reads MDHEN; CDR2 reads SYDVKM. This CDR3 is built from 15 residues. The V and J ends lost 5 bases and 7 bases respectively, with 18 bases between them. This CDR3 is CASSLPGAKRNTIYF. The CDR3 nucleotides read TGTGCCAGCAGTCTCCCCGGGGCAAAGAGGAACACCATATATTTT.

This chain connects TRBV9 to TRBJ2-1, with a possible D match to TRBD2 (6 bases). This CDR3 region has 15 residues. The V and J ends lost 0 bases and 2 bases respectively, with 9 bases between them. Germline loops: CDR1 SGDLS, CDR2 YYNGEE. Here the CDR3 DNA reads TGTGCCAGCAGCGTAGCTAGCGCAACCTACAATGAGCAGTTCTTC. Encoded protein: CASSVASATYNEQFF.

V gene TRBV9 combines with J gene TRBJ2-3, with D perhaps assigned TRBD1 or TRBD2 (5 bases each). V shed 0 bases and J shed 2 bases, with 13 bases lying between them. There are 16 residues in the CDR3. Germline V gene data show CDR1 as SGDLS and CDR2 as YYNGEE. CDR3 region: CASSVASGTNTDTQYF. CDR3 DNA: TGTGCCAGCAGCGTAGCGTCTGGGACCAACACAGATACGCAGTATTTT.

The chain joins TRBV25-1 to TRBJ2-7; 11 nucleotides agree with TRBD1. Trimming cost V 7 bases and J 7 bases; bases outside gene matches: 6. CDR1 is MGHDK and CDR2 is SYGVNS in the germline V gene. The CDR3 runs to 13 residues. In nucleotides, the CDR3 is TGTGCCAGCACGGGACAGGGGGTAGGGGAGCAGTACTTC. Protein product: CASTGQGVGEQYF.

V and J are TRBV19 and TRBJ1-5, with 9 positions matching TRBD1. Looked up from germline, CDR1 is LNHDA and CDR2 is SQIVND (reference sequence). Losses at the gene ends were 5 bases for V and 4 bases for J; bases not matched to a gene: 3. The CDR3 runs 14 residues. This CDR3 is CASSATGGNQPQHF. DNA of the CDR3: TGTGCCAGTAGTGCGACAGGGGGAAATCAGCCCCAGCATTTT.

The V gene is TRBV6-1, the J gene TRBJ1-6; TRBD1 is a possible D gene (5 bases). The V and J ends lost 7 bases and 8 bases respectively, with 18 bases between them. Per the germline V gene, CDR1 is MNHNS and CDR2 is SASEGT. The CDR3 runs to 15 residues. CDR3 region: CASTEGVYKDSPLHF. In DNA form, the CDR3 reads TGTGCCAGCACCGAAGGGGTCTATAAGGATTCACCCCTCCACTTT.